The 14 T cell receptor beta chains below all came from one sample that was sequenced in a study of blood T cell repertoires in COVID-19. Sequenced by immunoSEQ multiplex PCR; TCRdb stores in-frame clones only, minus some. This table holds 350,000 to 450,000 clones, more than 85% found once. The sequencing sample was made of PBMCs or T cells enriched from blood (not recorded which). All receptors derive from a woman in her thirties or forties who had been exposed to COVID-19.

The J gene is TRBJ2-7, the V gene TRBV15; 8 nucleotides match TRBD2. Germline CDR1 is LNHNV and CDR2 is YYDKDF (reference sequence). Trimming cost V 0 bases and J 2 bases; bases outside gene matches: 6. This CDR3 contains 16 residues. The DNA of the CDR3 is TGTGCCACCAGCAGAGATCCGGGGGGGTTAACCTACGAGCAGTACTTC. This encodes CATSRDPGGLTYEQYF.

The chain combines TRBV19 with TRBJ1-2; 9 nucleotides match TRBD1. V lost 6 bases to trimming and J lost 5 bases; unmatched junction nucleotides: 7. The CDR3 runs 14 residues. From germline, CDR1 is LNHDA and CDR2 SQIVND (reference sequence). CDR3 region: CASRSGTGSYGYTF. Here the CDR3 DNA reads TGTGCCAGTAGATCCGGGACAGGGTCGTATGGCTACACCTTC.

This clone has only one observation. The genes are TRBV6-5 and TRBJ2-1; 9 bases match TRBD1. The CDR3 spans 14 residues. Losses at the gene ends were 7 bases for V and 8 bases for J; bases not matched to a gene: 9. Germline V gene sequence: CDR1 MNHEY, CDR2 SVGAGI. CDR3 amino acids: CASTSGQGLDEQFF. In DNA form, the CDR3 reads TGTGCCAGCACCTCGGGACAGGGTTTGGATGAGCAGTTCTTC.

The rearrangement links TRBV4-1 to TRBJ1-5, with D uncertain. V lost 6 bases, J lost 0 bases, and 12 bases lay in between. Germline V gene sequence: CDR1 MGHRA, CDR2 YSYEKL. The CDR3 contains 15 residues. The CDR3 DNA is TGCGCCAGCAGGCCCGTGGCAAGTAGCAATCAGCCCCAGCATTTT. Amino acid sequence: CASRPVASSNQPQHF.

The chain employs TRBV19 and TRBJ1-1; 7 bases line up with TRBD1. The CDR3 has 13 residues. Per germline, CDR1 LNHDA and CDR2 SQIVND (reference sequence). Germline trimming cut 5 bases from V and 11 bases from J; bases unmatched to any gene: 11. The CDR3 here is CASSQGTPGGAFF. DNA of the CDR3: TGTGCCAGTAGTCAAGGGACCCCAGGGGGGGCTTTCTTT. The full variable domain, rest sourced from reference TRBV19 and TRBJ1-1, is DGGITQSPKYLFRKEGQNVTLSCEQNLNHDAMYWYRQDPGQGLRLIYYSQIVNDFQKGDIAEGYSVSREKKESFPLTVTSAQKNPTAFYLCASSQGTPGGAFFGQGTRLTVV.

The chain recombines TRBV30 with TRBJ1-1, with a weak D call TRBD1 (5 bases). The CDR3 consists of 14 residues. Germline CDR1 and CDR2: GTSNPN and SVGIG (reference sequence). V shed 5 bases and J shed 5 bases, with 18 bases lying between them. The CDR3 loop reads CAWGGGTVRTEAFF. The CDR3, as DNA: TGTGCCTGGGGGGGTGGGACTGTACGGACTGAAGCTTTCTTT. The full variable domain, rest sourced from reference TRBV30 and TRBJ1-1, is SQTIHQWPATLVQPVGSPLSLECTVEGTSNPNLYWYRQAAGRGLQLLFYSVGIGQISSEVPQNLSASRPQDRQFILSSKKLLLSDSGFYLCAWGGGTVRTEAFFGQGTRLTVV.

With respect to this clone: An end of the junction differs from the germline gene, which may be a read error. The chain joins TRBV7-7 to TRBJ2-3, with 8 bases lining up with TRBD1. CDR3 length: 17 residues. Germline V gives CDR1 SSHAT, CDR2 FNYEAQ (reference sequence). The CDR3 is CASSPGTGGFRTDTQYF. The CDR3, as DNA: TGTGCTAGCAGCCCCGGCACAGGGGGGTTTAGAACAGATACGCAGTATTTT.

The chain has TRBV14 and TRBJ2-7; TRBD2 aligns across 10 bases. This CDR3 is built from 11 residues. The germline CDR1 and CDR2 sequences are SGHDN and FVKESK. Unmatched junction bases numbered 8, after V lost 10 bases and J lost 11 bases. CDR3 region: CATPPAGGEYF. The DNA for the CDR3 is TGTGCCACCCCCCCAGCGGGAGGGGAGTACTTC.

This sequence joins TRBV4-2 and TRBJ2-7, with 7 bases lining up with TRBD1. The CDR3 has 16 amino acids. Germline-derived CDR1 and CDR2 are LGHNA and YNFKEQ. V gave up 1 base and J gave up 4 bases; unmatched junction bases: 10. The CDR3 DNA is TGTGCCAGCAGCCAAGCTGGGGACAGCTTCCCTTACGAGCAGTACTTC. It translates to CASSQAGDSFPYEQYF.

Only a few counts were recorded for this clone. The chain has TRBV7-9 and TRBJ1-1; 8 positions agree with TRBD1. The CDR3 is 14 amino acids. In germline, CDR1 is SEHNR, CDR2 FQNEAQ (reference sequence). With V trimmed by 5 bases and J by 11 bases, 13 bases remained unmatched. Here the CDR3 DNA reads TGTGCCAGCAGCCGGACCGGGACAGGAGATCGGGCTTTCTTT. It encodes CASSRTGTGDRAFF.

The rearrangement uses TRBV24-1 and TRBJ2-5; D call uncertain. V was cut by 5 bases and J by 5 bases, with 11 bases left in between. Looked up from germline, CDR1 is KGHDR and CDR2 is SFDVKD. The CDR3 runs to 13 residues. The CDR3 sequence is CATSVGVRETQYF. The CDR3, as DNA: TGTGCCACCAGTGTTGGAGTGAGGGAGACCCAGTACTTC.

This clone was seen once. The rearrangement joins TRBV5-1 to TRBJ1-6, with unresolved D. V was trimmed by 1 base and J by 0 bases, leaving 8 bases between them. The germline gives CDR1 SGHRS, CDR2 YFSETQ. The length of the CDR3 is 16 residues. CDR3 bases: TGCGCCAGCAGCTTGAAAGGGAGCTCCTATAATTCACCCCTCCACTTT. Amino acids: CASSLKGSSYNSPLHF.

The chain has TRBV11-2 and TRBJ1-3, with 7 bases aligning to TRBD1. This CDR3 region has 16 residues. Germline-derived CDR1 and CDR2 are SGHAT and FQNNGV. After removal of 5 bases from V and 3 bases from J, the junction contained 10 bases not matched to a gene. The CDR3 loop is CASSPLDRERGNTIYF. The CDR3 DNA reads TGTGCCAGCAGCCCCCTTGACAGGGAACGTGGAAACACCATATATTTT.

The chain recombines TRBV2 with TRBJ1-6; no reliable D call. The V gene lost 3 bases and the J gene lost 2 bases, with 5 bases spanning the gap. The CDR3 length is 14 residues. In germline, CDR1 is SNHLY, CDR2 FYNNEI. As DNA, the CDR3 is TGTGCCAGCAGTGACCTTCCCTATAATTCACCCCTCCACTTT. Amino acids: CASSDLPYNSPLHF. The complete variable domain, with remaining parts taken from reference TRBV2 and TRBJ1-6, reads EPEVTQTPSHQVTQMGQEVILRCVPISNHLYFYWYRQILGQKVEFLVSFYNNEISEKSEIFDDQFSVERPDGSNFTLKIRSTKLEDSAMYFCASSDLPYNSPLHFGNGTRLTVT.